This record concerns one T cell receptor beta chain sequence. Its antigen is not identified. PCR involved 60 Vbeta and 13 Jbeta primers. Data came from immunoSEQ multiplex PCR; TCRdb stores just in-frame clones and leaves some out. The profile shows about 140,000 clones, approximately 80% of them singletons. The data originate from a study of cytomegalovirus exposure and HLA in healthy donors. General observations from the study: Follow-up analysis later connected one missense variant in DCLRE1C with trimming of TCR beta V- and J-genes. Previously analyzed data showed that most TCR beta V segments were productive at a frequency of about 87% or about 30%. Diagnosis of cytomegalovirus status made by the classifier reportedly showed high specificity and sensitivity. There were about 160 TCR beta chains listed as cytomegalovirus-associated.

This CDR3 is built from 11 residues. Trimming stripped 8 bases from V and 4 bases from J, with 8 bases between. Germline values: CDR1 SGHTA, CDR2 FQGNSA. Sequenced input: PBMCs. This clonotype was sampled from a male donor in good health and CMV-seronegative. The rearrangement uses TRBV7-2 and TRBJ1-2; D not resolved. The CDR3 region has the DNA TGTGCCAGCGGCGAGGGCTATGGCTACACCTTC. Its translation: CASGEGYGYTF. The full variable domain, rest sourced from reference TRBV7-2 and TRBJ1-2, is GAGVSQSPSNKVTEKGKDVELRCDPISGHTALYWYRQSLGQGLEFLIYFQGNSAPDKSGLPSDRFSAERTGGSVSTLTIQRTQQEDSAVYLCASGEGYGYTFGSGTRLTVV.